This is a list of T cell receptor beta chains from one sample in a study of blood T cells in healthy people across ages. TCRdb called the 5' RACE reads again in MiXCR, with one record for every CDR3 protein. The repertoire includes roughly 2 million distinct CDR3 sequences, about 49% of them detected once, and over 2% sits in the top ten. Sequencing was done on a sample of blood. The receptors derive from a woman aged 40 to 50 in good health. Each CDR3 is given with its conserved first and last residue. Fields, in order: clone size, D gene, J gene, V gene, CDR3 protein, CDR3 DNA. A D gene is named only where the DNA matches it firmly. Not every row has a clone size; where given, it reads once, few, many or a size class.

.,.,TRBJ1-2,TRBV7-9,CASSLAGATEAKREMGGYTF,TGTGCCAGCAGCTTAGCGGGGGCGACAGAGGCAAAAAGGGAAATGGGAGGCTACACCTTC
.,.,TRBJ1-2,TRBV29-1,CSVEAGSGYTF,TGCAGCGTTGAAGCAGGAAGCGGCTACACCTTC
once,TRBD2,TRBJ2-1,TRBV28,CASSSPAGGPGNERFF,TGTGCCAGCAGTTCCCCGGCGGGGGGGCCAGGCAATGAGCGGTTCTTC
.,.,TRBJ2-3,TRBV5-1,CASSLASFGKMSTDTQYF,TGCGCCAGCAGCTTGGCCAGCTTCGGGAAGATGAGCACAGATACGCAGTATTTT
.,.,TRBJ2-1,TRBV23-1,CASSFRTGDSSYNEQFF,TGCGCCAGCAGCTTTAGAACGGGAGACAGCTCGTACAATGAGCAGTTCTTC
few,.,TRBJ2-7,TRBV10-3,CAISGDNYEQYF,TGTGCCATCAGTGGGGACAACTACGAGCAGTACTTC
.,.,TRBJ1-6,TRBV28,CASSNRKALHF,TGTGCCAGCAGCAACAGAAAGGCCCTCCACTTT
few,.,TRBJ2-5,TRBV29-1,CSVDLVYQETQYF,TGCAGCGTTGATCTGGTGTACCAAGAGACCCAGTACTTC
.,.,TRBJ2-3,TRBV4-1,CASSLPTGFTDTQYF,TGCGCCAGCAGCCTACCTACAGGGTTCACAGATACGCAGTATTTT
.,.,TRBJ2-5,TRBV3-1,CASTNLRTTQYF,TGTGCCAGCACCAACCTTAGGACTACCCAGTACTTC
few,.,TRBJ2-7,TRBV28,CASSLREQGAYEQYF,TGTGCCAGCAGTCTCCGGGAACAGGGAGCCTACGAGCAGTACTTC
.,.,TRBJ2-2,TRBV29-1,CSVEGNGELFF,TGCAGCGTTGAAGGGAACGGGGAGCTGTTTTTT
.,.,TRBJ2-4,TRBV29-1,CSVTPRLVRGKTAKNIQYF,TGCAGCGTGACCCCCCGACTAGTCAGGGGGAAAACGGCCAAAAACATTCAGTACTTC